This TCR beta chain was recovered during a study of shared clonotypes between healthy human individuals (dated by TCRdb to 2020 to 2021). Regarding the complete study: The cohort comprised a couple of women and three men aged 18 to 49 years. The study deeply sequenced blood TCR repertoires of several healthy adults to estimate repertoire size and the extent of clonotype sharing between individuals. Libraries were prepared and TCR repertoires were sequenced by different laboratories using diverse techniques, in order to increase sequencing depth and limit assay-specific biases. Between about 0.8 and 9 billion PBMCs per donor were obtained by leukapheresis.

The CDR3, from cysteine to phenylalanine, totals 14 residues. CDR3 DNA only is kept here, 42 bases in frame from base 1. The V and J ends are trimmed by 0 bases and 3 bases, leaving 9 bases between them. As encoded in the germline V gene, CDR1 is SGHRS while CDR2 is YFSETQ. Using the deep immunoSEQ assay, TCR CDR3 regions were amplified from genomic DNA by multiplex PCR. Extracted genomic DNA from each cell subset was distributed evenly across all wells of several immunoSEQ 96-well plates, and each plate was treated as a replicate. For unsorted PBMC, each replicate PCR was loaded with roughly 330 ng genomic DNA, equivalent to tens of thousands of T cell genomes. Unsorted PBMC genomic DNA was sequenced across ten immunoSEQ deep assay plates. Purified libraries were measured with a Qubit 3.0 fluorometer, size-checked on a Bioanalyzer 2100, and measured again with the KAPA Library Quantification kit. Every immunoSEQ 96-well plate was sequenced on a dedicated single-read 150-cycle Illumina NextSeq 550 flow cell. The authors processed their data as follows. Because only junctional sequences without quality scores were contained in the immunoSEQ output, filtering matching that applied to full-length reads could not be performed. To assign V/J genes and CDR3, sequences were annotated against IMGT germline references using PyIR, a Python wrapper for IgBLAST v1.9. Reads were filtered out if the reads had weak V/J assignments (E-value above 1e-6), no CDR3, stop codons, out-of-frame junctions, or ambiguous translated residues. V3J clonotypes were defined by identical inferred V gene, J gene, and CDR3 amino acid sequence. The percentage overlap between two repertoires was calculated by dividing the number of shared unique clonotypes by the size of the smaller repertoire. Three approaches were used to assess repertoire richness: RTK rarefaction, the Chao1 estimator, and Recon v2.1 estimates of unobserved clonotypes. This is the immuneACCESS table as TCRdb keeps it, with only in-frame sequences that have V and J called. A part of the clones is gone; compared with another copy, unresolved V genes explain less than half, and the rest is unexplained. The V and J calls and clone size were taken over from that table, and D and trimming were inferred from the DNA. Here the sample has about 600,000 clones; around 81% occur a single time. The top ten constitute 12% of the sample.

The donors were healthy, HIV-negative adults who had no recently reported acute infections or vaccinations. Every donor was a Caucasian adult living in Nashville, Tennessee, USA. In the unsorted samples, 87 million or so PBMCs were counted, and genomic DNA was extracted using the QIAamp DNA Blood Mini kit. Blood was collected by leukapheresis, and PBMCs were isolated by Ficoll-Histopaque density gradient centrifugation and then cryopreserved in liquid nitrogen vapor phase. Details on this clone: Its antigen specificity is not known. Per-nucleotide qualities are absent, and no much larger clonotype sits a single base away.

The investigation overall reported the following: Sampling was limited to blood, and TCR repertoires in tissue likely differ from TCR repertoires in blood. Based on pairwise subsampling, the degree of clonotype sharing among donors was expected to be affected by sequencing depth. The small number of donors limited the genetic and exposure-history diversity represented.

The TCR originated in a woman between 40 and 55 years old in good health. Some clones in this sample may be carry-over from other donors' samples. In this chain, TRBV5-1 is recombined with TRBJ1-1; tentative D gene TRBD1, with 5 bases matching. Sequenced material: PBMCs. In nucleotide form, the sequence is TGCGCCAGCAGCTTGGGGGTAGGGGACACTGAAGCTTTCTTT. Its translation reads: CASSLGVGDTEAFF.